Presented here are 11 T cell receptor beta chains from one specimen sequenced in a study of tumor-infiltrating lymphocytes in primary liver carcinoma. Unsorted whole blood served as the source of blood RNA, and germline DNA was extracted as well. A constant-region primer served to make TCR beta cDNA from roughly 460 ng total RNA. Slightly modified ARM-PCR, run as three nested multiplex PCR rounds, produced the TCR beta libraries. With TRBV1-TRBV30 forward primers and a C-beta reverse primer, the first two PCR rounds were run for approximately 10 cycles each. TCRdb independently ran MiXCR on the multiplex PCR reads; one entry per CDR3 protein. The repertoire consists of about 200,000 distinct CDR3 sequences, with approximately 64% occurring once and the leading ten covering around 7.1%. The specimen sequenced was peripheral blood. The receptors shown here come from an older woman with primary liver carcinoma and hepatitis B virus infection.

V and J are TRBV11-2 and TRBJ1-1, with D unclear. This CDR3 is 13 amino acids long. The V end was cut by 1 base, the J end by 6 bases, with 9 bases between. The V gene's germline CDR1 is SGHAT and CDR2 FQNNGV. CDR3 DNA: TGTGCCAGCAGCTTAGTCCCCGGTTCTGAAGCTTTCTTT. Its translation is CASSLVPGSEAFF.

Comment on this clonotype: This may arise from a read error, as a much more abundant clone is one base away. Lacking the conserved final phenylalanine or tryptophan, this CDR3 likely reflects a read error. The chain has TRBV5-6 and TRBJ2-1; a possible D gene is TRBD2 (5 bases). The CDR3 consists of 12 residues. Trimming removed 5 bases from V and 8 bases from J, with 11 bases in between. The germline V gene encodes CDR1 SGHDT and CDR2 YYEEEE. The CDR3 loop is CASSRGWDEQFL. The CDR3, as DNA: TGTGCCAGCAGTCGGGGATGGGATGAGCAGTTCTTA.

On this clonotype itself: One junction end does not reproduce the germline sequence, and a read error may be involved. This chain uses TRBV11-2 with TRBJ2-1, with D maybe TRBD2 (6 bases). The germline V gene has CDR1 SGHAT and CDR2 FQNNGV. The CDR3 covers 14 residues. The CDR3 here is CACSLETGTGEQLF. The CDR3 DNA reads TGTGCATGCAGCTTGGAAACCGGGACGGGAGAGCAGTTATTC.

A note on this clonotype: This may arise from a read error, as a much more abundant clone is one base away. The chain recombines TRBV6-5 with TRBJ2-1, with unresolved D. CDR1 MNHEY and CDR2 SVGAGI come from the germline V gene. This CDR3 is 14 amino acids long. V was cut by 8 bases and J by 5 bases, with 16 bases left in between. CDR3 sequence (DNA): TGTGCCAGCTCTATACTTAGTACTAACAATGAGCAGTTCTTC. It yields the protein CASSILSTNNEQFF.

On this clonotype: A read error may explain this, as a much larger clone is one base away. The chain joins TRBV5-6 to TRBJ2-3; D uncertain. Germline V gives CDR1 SGHDT, CDR2 YYEEEE. The CDR3 covers 15 residues. CDR3 sequence: CASSLGRLRTNTQYF. The CDR3 DNA reads TGTGCCAGCAGCTTGGGGCGGCTTCGCACAAATACGCAGTATTTT.

The V call is TRBV11-2, the J call TRBJ2-6, with TRBD1 as a possible D gene (5 bases). The CDR3 totals 18 residues. Trimming left V 7 bases short and J 0 bases short, with 19 bases between. Germline CDR1 SGHAT, CDR2 FQNNGV. The CDR3 sequence is CASNPNRIPLSGANVLTF. DNA of the CDR3: TGTGCCAGCAACCCAAACAGGATACCTCTCTCTGGGGCCAACGTCCTGACTTTC.

With regard to this clonotype: The CDR3 end shows no conserved phenylalanine or tryptophan, and so a read error is likely. This chain links TRBV29-1 with TRBJ2-7, with a tentative D call TRBD1 (5 bases). Matching the DNA end better, TRBJ2-1 makes the J call doubtful. Per the germline V gene, CDR1 is SQVTM and CDR2 is ANQGSEA. The CDR3 totals 14 residues. The CDR3 reads CSVEVGQGPGEQFI. The DNA of the CDR3 is TGCAGCGTTGAAGTAGGGCAGGGCCCGGGCGAGCAGTTCATC.

As regards this clonotype: A read error may explain this, as a much larger clone is one base away. The chain uses TRBV6-5 and TRBJ2-7; possible D gene TRBD2, 7 bases. Germline loops: CDR1 MNHEY, CDR2 SVGAGI. CDR3 length: 14 amino acids. The CDR3 spells CVSSPVGGLYEQYF. DNA for the CDR3: TGTGTCAGCTCCCCAGTCGGGGGGCTCTACGAGCAGTACTTC.

Worth noting for this clonotype: One end of the junction does not line up with germline, which may come from a read error. This rearrangement joins TRBV12-3 or TRBV12-4 to TRBJ1-5; weak D call: TRBD1 (6 bases). The length of the CDR3 is 17 residues. The CDR3 DNA sequence: TGTGCCAGCAGTACTGGGTCGGGGGCGCGGATCCATCAGCCCCATCATTTT. Protein sequence: CASSTGSGARIHQPHHF.

A word on this clonotype: A clone one base away is much larger, so this may be a read error. The chain has TRBV12-3 or TRBV12-4 and TRBJ2-3; possible D gene TRBD2, 6 bases. The CDR3 has 16 amino acids. The CDR3 spells CANSLDPGASTDTQYF. The CDR3 nucleotides read TGTGCCAACAGTTTAGACCCGGGAGCTAGCACAGATACGCAGTATTTT.

This clonotype was recorded only once. A read error is likely, as this CDR3 ends without the conserved phenylalanine or tryptophan. This chain uses TRBV7-8 with TRBJ2-7, with D unclear. The germline V and J ends were trimmed by 4 bases and 4 bases, with 14 bases remaining between them. The CDR3 consists of 14 residues. The germline CDR1 and CDR2 sequences are SGHVS and FQNEAQ. For the CDR3, the DNA is TGTGCCAGCAGCTCTCTCTGGCCCGGTTACGAGCAGTACTTA. As protein: CASSSLWPGYEQYL.